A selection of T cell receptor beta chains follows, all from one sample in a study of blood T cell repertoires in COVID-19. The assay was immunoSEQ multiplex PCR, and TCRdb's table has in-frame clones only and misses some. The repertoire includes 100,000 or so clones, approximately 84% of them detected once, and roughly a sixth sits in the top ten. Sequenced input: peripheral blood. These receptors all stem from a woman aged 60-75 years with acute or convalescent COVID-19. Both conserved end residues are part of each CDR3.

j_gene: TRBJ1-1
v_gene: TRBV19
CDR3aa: CATSAGARTEAFF

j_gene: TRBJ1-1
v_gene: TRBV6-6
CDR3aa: CASGKGGQTEAFF

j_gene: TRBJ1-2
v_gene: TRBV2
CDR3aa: CASSQGRGYTF

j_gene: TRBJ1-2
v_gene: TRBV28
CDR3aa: CASSFRGTNYGYTF

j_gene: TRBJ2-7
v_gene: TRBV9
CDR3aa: CASSLSPGSYEQYF

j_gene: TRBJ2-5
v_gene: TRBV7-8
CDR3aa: CASSLAPGVTGTQYF

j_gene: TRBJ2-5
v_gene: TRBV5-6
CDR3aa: CASSMTTSGGAVRGETQYF

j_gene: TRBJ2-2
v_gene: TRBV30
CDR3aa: CAWRTPDRLFTGELFF

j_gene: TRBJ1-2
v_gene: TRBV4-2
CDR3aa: CASSQDRGSHGYTF

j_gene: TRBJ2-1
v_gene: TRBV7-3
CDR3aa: CASSLYAGMVSNEQFF

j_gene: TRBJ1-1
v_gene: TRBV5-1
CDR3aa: CASSLDGATEGEAFF

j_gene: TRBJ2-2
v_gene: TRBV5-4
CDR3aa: CASSLDVAGGELFF

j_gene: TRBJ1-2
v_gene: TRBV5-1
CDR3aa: CASRATGGLHYGYTF

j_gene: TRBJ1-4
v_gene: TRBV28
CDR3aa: CASSGLATNEKLFF

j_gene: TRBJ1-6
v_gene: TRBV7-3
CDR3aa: CASSVSSYNSPLHF

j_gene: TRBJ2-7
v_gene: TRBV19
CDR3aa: CASSRGKPYEQYF

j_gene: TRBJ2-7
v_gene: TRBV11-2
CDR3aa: CASSLRTVSYEQYF

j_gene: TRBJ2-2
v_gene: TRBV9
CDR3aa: CPSSHTSGGVDGELFF

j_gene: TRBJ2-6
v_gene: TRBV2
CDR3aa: CASSERSGANVLTF

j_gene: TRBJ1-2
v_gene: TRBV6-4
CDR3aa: CASRPDRGAGYTF

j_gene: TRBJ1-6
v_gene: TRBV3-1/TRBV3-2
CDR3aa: CASSPTGGDGSPLHF

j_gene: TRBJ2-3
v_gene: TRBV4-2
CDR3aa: CASSRDRVADTQYF

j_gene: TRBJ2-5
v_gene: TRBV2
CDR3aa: CASREVLAGGQETQYF

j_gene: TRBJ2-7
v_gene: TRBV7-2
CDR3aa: CASSLTGYEQYF